Listed here are 20 T cell receptor beta chains from one sample, sequenced in a study of blood T cells in healthy people across ages. Primers used in a second PCR of about 6 to 11 cycles were a sample-barcoded 5' primer and a J-beta primer mix. Each CDR3 protein is one row after TCRdb ran MiXCR on the 5' RACE reads. The sample carries about 750,000 distinct CDR3 sequences, 53% recorded once. Input material: blood. These receptors all come from a man older than 75 in good health.

This chain joins TRBV24-1 and TRBJ2-3; D remains unclear. Germline CDR1 reads KGHDR; CDR2 reads SFDVKD. The CDR3 has 12 amino acids. The V gene lost 1 base and the J gene lost 6 bases, with 4 bases spanning the gap. The CDR3 loop reads CATSDFPDTQYF. CDR3 DNA sequence: TGTGCCACCAGTGATTTTCCGGATACGCAGTATTTT.

The J gene is TRBJ2-2, the V gene TRBV5-1; D possibly corresponds to TRBD1 (5 bases). Germline CDR1 reads SGHRS; CDR2 reads YFSETQ. V gave up 7 bases and J gave up 6 bases, with 10 bases separating them. CDR3 length: 12 amino acids. CDR3 in amino acids: CASEQVPGELFF. The CDR3 DNA is TGCGCCAGCGAACAGGTCCCCGGGGAGCTGTTTTTT.

The gene calls are TRBV10-3 and TRBJ2-7, with D tentatively TRBD2 (6 bases). Germline V gene lookup returns CDR1 ENHRY and CDR2 SYGVKD. Between the trimmed V and J ends, which lost 6 bases and 10 bases, there was a span of 16 bases. The CDR3 is 12 residues long. CDR3 amino acids: CAIREGRRDQYF. Here the CDR3 DNA reads TGTGCCATCAGGGAGGGCCGTCGGGACCAGTACTTC.

This clonotype was recorded many times. J is TRBJ2-5 and V is TRBV20-1; 8 bases agree with TRBD2. From germline, CDR1 is DFQATT and CDR2 SNEGSKA (reference sequence). The CDR3 has 15 residues. V lost 6 bases and J lost 5; bases outside the gene matches: 14. CDR3 amino acids: CSARGLAGLWETQYF. The CDR3 coding sequence is TGCAGTGCCCGGGGGCTAGCGGGTTTGTGGGAGACCCAGTACTTC.

This chain links TRBV24-1 with TRBJ2-1, with D hard to call. Per the germline V gene, CDR1 is KGHDR and CDR2 is SFDVKD. V was trimmed by 3 bases and J by 5 bases, leaving 10 bases between them. The CDR3 spans 14 residues. This CDR3 reads CATSDVQKDNEQFF. The CDR3 coding sequence is TGTGCCACCAGTGATGTACAGAAGGACAATGAGCAGTTCTTC.

This clonotype was counted a single time. The chain links TRBV9 to TRBJ2-1, with a weak D call TRBD2 (6 bases). Trimming cost V 3 bases and J 4 bases, with 17 bases left between them. Germline-derived CDR1 and CDR2 are SGDLS and YYNGEE. CDR3 length: 16 amino acids. The DNA for the CDR3 is TGTGCCAGCAGCGCTCCGGGGACTGGCTCTTACAATGAGCAGTTCTTC. This translates into CASSAPGTGSYNEQFF.

This clonotype was detected only a few times. The chain uses TRBV9 and TRBJ2-7, with 11 nucleotides matching TRBD2. The CDR3 covers 16 residues. Germline V CDR1 and CDR2: SGDLS, YYNGEE. Trimming at V came to 2 bases and at J to 2 bases, leaving 6 bases not matched to a gene. The CDR3 sequence: CASSVGVAGGPYEQYF. As DNA, the CDR3 is TGTGCCAGCAGCGTGGGGGTAGCGGGAGGGCCCTACGAGCAGTACTTC.

The chain's CDR3 is CSASRPGPRNTEAFF. DNA of the CDR3: TGCAGTGCTAGCCGGCCGGGACCCCGGAACACTGAAGCTTTCTTT. The rearrangement joins TRBV20-1 to TRBJ1-1; D possibly corresponds to TRBD1 (5 bases). From germline, CDR1 is DFQATT and CDR2 SNEGSKA (reference sequence). V was cut by 3 bases and J by 1 base, with 15 bases left in between. The CDR3 contains 15 residues.

This clonotype was seen many times. The chain joins TRBV29-1 to TRBJ2-3; perhaps TRBD1 as D (5 bases). This CDR3 has 12 amino acids. Trimming took 2 bases from V and 11 from J, leaving 14 bases between them. Germline V gene data show CDR1 as SQVTM and CDR2 as ANQGSEA. The CDR3 DNA reads TGCAGCGTTGAATCCCAGGGCCGACGGCAGTATTTT. It yields the protein CSVESQGRRQYF.

The rearrangement links TRBV28 to TRBJ2-7; either TRBD1 or TRBD2 may supply D (5 bases each). This CDR3 is 14 amino acids long. V dropped 8 bases and J dropped 1 base, with 15 bases sitting between them. The germline gives CDR1 MDHEN, CDR2 SYDVKM. CDR3 loop: CASCWDGQSYEQYF. The CDR3 region has the DNA TGTGCCAGCTGTTGGGACGGACAATCCTACGAGCAGTACTTC.

The chain carries TRBV9 and TRBJ2-1; D remains ambiguous. In germline, CDR1 is SGDLS, CDR2 YYNGEE. The V end lost 0 bases, the J end lost 7 bases, and 5 bases lay between the germline ends. The CDR3 sequence is 12 residues long. The CDR3 loop reads CASSVAENEQFF. As DNA, the CDR3 is TGTGCCAGCAGCGTAGCTGAGAATGAGCAGTTCTTC.

J is TRBJ1-2 and V is TRBV20-1; D is unresolved. V lost 5 bases and J 1 base, leaving 23 bases between the germline ends. The CDR3 consists of 17 residues. CDR1 and CDR2 (germline): DFQATT, SNEGSKA (reference sequence). For the CDR3, the DNA is TGCAGTGCTCGCAAGATACAGAGGCGAGATTATAACTATGGCTACACCTTC. As protein: CSARKIQRRDYNYGYTF.

This chain connects TRBV30 to TRBJ1-2; 9 bases fit TRBD1. This CDR3 is 14 amino acids long. The germline gives CDR1 GTSNPN, CDR2 SVGIG (reference sequence). The J segment lost 4 bases and the V segment lost 4 bases, leaving 7 bases of the junction unmatched. CDR3 in amino acids: CAWTGQGLPYGYTF. In DNA form, the CDR3 reads TGTGCCTGGACCGGACAGGGGCTTCCCTATGGCTACACCTTC.

The V and J genes are TRBV6-2 or TRBV6-3 and TRBJ2-1; 8 nucleotides line up with TRBD2. The length of the CDR3 is 15 residues. CDR1 is MNHEY, CDR2 SVGEGT, per germline. With 7 bases clipped from V and 2 bases from J, the junction kept 7 bases outside the gene matches. CDR3 sequence reads: CASILAGNAYNEQFF. The CDR3 nucleotides read TGTGCCAGCATCCTAGCGGGCAATGCCTACAATGAGCAGTTCTTC.

This rearrangement joins TRBV7-2 to TRBJ2-4, with 12 bases fitting TRBD2. The CDR3 sequence is 16 residues long. The trim removed 1 base at V and 13 bases at J, leaving 11 bases unmatched. Per the germline V gene, CDR1 is SGHTA and CDR2 is FQGNSA. CDR3 in amino acids: CASSLDLAGGQGAQYF. The CDR3 DNA reads as TGTGCCAGCAGCTTAGATCTAGCGGGAGGGCAAGGCGCGCAGTACTTC. Full variable domain (missing parts from reference TRBV7-2 and TRBJ2-4): GAGVSQSPSNKVTEKGKDVELRCDPISGHTALYWYRQSLGQGLEFLIYFQGNSAPDKSGLPSDRFSAERTGGSVSTLTIQRTQQEDSAVYLCASSLDLAGGQGAQYFGAGTRLSVL.

In DNA form, the CDR3 reads TGTGCCAGCTCACCACTTGCGGGAGCTTGGGAGACCCAGTACTTC. Residues: CASSPLAGAWETQYF. V usage is TRBV18 and J usage is TRBJ2-5; 7 bases align to TRBD2. The junction had 7 bases not matched to a gene; V was cut back by 1 base and J by 5 bases. Germline V gives CDR1 KGHSH, CDR2 LQKENI. The CDR3 runs 15 residues.

This clonotype was seen more than once but under ten times. This rearrangement joins TRBV29-1 to TRBJ1-2; tentatively, D is TRBD1 (5 bases). The germline V gene encodes CDR1 SQVTM and CDR2 ANQGSEA. The CDR3 extends over 12 amino acids. Trimming cost V 3 bases and J 6 bases, with 11 bases left between them. The CDR3 DNA sequence: TGCAGCGTTGACGGGGCCCCCCATGGCTACACCTTC. Its protein is CSVDGAPHGYTF.

This clonotype was seen only a few times. The rearrangement links TRBV24-1 to TRBJ1-1; 7 bases are a match to TRBD1. With 4 bases clipped from V and 6 bases from J, the junction kept 4 bases outside the gene matches. From germline, CDR1 is KGHDR and CDR2 SFDVKD. The CDR3 has 13 residues. CDR3 residues: CATSEAGQPEAFF. The DNA for the CDR3 is TGTGCCACCAGTGAGGCGGGACAGCCTGAAGCTTTCTTT.

V and J are TRBV2 and TRBJ2-5; either TRBD1 or TRBD2 may supply D (6 bases each). This CDR3 contains 13 residues. Germline CDR1 is SNHLY and CDR2 is FYNNEI. With 3 bases removed from V and 5 bases from J, the gap between germline ends came to 10 bases. CDR3 DNA sequence: TGTGCCAGCAGTGAGTGGGGGGCGGAGACCCAGTACTTC. Translated: CASSEWGAETQYF.

About this clonotype itself: An end of the junction differs from the germline gene, which may be a read error. The CDR3 DNA sequence: TGTGCCAGCAGGTTAGCACTAGCGGGGAAGCAGTTCTTC. Protein product: CASRLALAGKQFF. The J gene is TRBJ2-1, the V gene TRBV12-3 or TRBV12-4; 10 nucleotides align to TRBD2. The CDR3 runs to 13 residues.